The 9 T cell receptor beta chains reported below all come from one sample, sequenced in a study of CD8 T cells in ankylosing spondylitis. Each CDR3 protein gets one entry after TCRdb re-called the 5' RACE reads with MiXCR. The sample lists under 200,000 distinct CDR3 sequences; around a tenth were seen once. The specimen was blood, either unsorted or a sorted T cell fraction (not recorded which). These receptors originate from a female donor with ankylosing spondylitis or in good health (not recorded which).

This clonotype showed up just a few times. This sequence joins TRBV27 and TRBJ2-7; tentatively, D is TRBD1 (6 bases). The CDR3 length is 15 residues. Trimming pared 5 bases from V and 1 base from J, leaving 15 bases between. Germline-derived CDR1 and CDR2 are MNHEY and SMNVEV (reference sequence). The CDR3 DNA follows: TGTGCCAGCAGTCCCCGACAGGTTCTGTCCTACGAGCAGTACTTC. It codes for CASSPRQVLSYEQYF.

This chain joins TRBV28 and TRBJ1-4; D call uncertain. The V and J ends lost 5 bases and 8 bases respectively, with 15 bases between them. The germline gives CDR1 MDHEN, CDR2 SYDVKM. CDR3 length: 14 residues. The CDR3: CASSLTPGEEKLFF. The CDR3 nucleotides read TGTGCCAGCAGTCTTACCCCCGGGGAAGAAAAACTGTTTTTT.

The V call is TRBV9, the J call TRBJ2-1; 7 bases align to TRBD2. Germline V gene lookup returns CDR1 SGDLS and CDR2 YYNGEE. The trim removed 0 bases at V and 4 bases at J, leaving 7 bases unmatched. The CDR3 has 16 amino acids. The CDR3 reads CASSVAASGSYNEQFF. The CDR3 nucleotides are TGTGCCAGCAGCGTAGCGGCTAGCGGATCTTACAATGAGCAGTTCTTC.

This clonotype occurred many times. The V and J genes are TRBV29-1 and TRBJ2-1; 12 bases are shared with TRBD2. Germline V gives CDR1 SQVTM, CDR2 ANQGSEA. The CDR3 totals 12 residues. V shed 7 bases and J 7 bases; nucleotides not matched to a gene: 2. The CDR3 sequence is CSAGLAGNEQFF. The CDR3 DNA follows: TGCAGCGCGGGACTAGCGGGTAATGAGCAGTTCTTC.

The chain has TRBV20-1 and TRBJ2-1, with D unclear. The CDR3 runs to 10 residues. V shed 6 bases and J shed 9 bases, with 9 bases lying between them. The germline V gene has CDR1 DFQATT and CDR2 SNEGSKA (reference sequence). The CDR3 DNA reads TGCAGTGCCACACTCGGTGAGCAGTTCTTC. This translates into CSATLGEQFF.

Many counts were recorded for this clonotype. The CDR3 sequence is CASSELAGGYTGELFF. The CDR3 region has the DNA TGTGCCAGCAGTGAATTGGCGGGAGGGTACACCGGGGAGCTGTTTTTT. J is TRBJ2-2 and V is TRBV25-1; 9 bases line up with TRBD2. Germline V gene data show CDR1 as MGHDK and CDR2 as SYGVNS. This CDR3 has 16 residues. V was clipped by 1 base and J by 3 bases; unmatched bases: 3.

There are a few counts of this clonotype. V is TRBV28 and J is TRBJ1-2, with 7 bases matching TRBD1. J lost 8 bases, V lost 6 bases, and 18 bases had no gene match. This CDR3 comprises 16 residues. Germline V gene sequence: CDR1 MDHEN, CDR2 SYDVKM. CDR3 DNA sequence: TGTGCCAGCAGACACCTTGAGGGGGCTAGGTTGGGGGGCTACACCTTC. Protein product: CASRHLEGARLGGYTF.

DNA of the CDR3: TGTGCCACCTCCTCGGGACGCCAGAACACTGAAGCTTTCTTT. Amino acid sequence: CATSSGRQNTEAFF. The rearrangement uses TRBV24-1 and TRBJ1-1, with a weak D call TRBD1 (5 bases). The CDR3 sequence is 14 residues long. Germline CDR1 reads KGHDR; CDR2 reads SFDVKD. V was pared by 9 bases and J by 1 base, with 14 bases between.

In this sample, this clonotype turned up many times. This chain connects TRBV20-1 to TRBJ2-7; D might be TRBD1 or TRBD2, each matching 5 bases. V was cut by 2 bases and J by 3 bases, with 14 bases left in between. Germline V CDR1 and CDR2: DFQATT, SNEGSKA (reference sequence). The CDR3 has 14 residues. For the CDR3, the DNA is TGCAGTGCTAGACTTCTTACGAGGGGCTACGAGCAGTACTTC. This codes for CSARLLTRGYEQYF.